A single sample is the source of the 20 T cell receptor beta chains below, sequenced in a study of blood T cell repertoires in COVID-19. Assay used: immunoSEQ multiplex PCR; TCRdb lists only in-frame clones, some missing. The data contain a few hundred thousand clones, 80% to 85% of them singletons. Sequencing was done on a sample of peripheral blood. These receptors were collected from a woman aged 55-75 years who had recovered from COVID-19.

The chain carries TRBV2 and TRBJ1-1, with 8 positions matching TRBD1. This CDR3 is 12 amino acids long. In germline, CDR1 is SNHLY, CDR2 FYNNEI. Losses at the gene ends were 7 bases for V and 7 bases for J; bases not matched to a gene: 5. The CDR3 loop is CASNKQGVEAFF. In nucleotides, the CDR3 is TGTGCCAGCAACAAACAGGGGGTTGAAGCTTTCTTT.

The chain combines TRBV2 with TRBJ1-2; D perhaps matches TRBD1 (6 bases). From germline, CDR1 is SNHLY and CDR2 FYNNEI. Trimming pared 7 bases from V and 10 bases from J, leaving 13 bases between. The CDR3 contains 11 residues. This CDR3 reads CASTQGSSYTF. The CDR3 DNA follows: TGTGCCAGCACGCAGGGGAGCTCCTACACCTTC.

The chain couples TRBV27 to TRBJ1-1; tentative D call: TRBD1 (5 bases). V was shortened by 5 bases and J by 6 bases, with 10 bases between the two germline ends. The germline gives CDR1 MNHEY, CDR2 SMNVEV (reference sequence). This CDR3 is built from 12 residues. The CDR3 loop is CASSNPGAEAFF. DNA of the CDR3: TGTGCCAGCAGTAATCCGGGGGCTGAAGCTTTCTTT.

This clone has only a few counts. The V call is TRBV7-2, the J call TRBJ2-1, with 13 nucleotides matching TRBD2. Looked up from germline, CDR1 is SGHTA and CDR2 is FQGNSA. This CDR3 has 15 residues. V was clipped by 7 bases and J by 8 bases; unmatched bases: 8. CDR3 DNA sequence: TGTGCCAGCAACGGAGGACTAGCGGGGGTCCATGAGCAGTTCTTC. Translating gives CASNGGLAGVHEQFF.

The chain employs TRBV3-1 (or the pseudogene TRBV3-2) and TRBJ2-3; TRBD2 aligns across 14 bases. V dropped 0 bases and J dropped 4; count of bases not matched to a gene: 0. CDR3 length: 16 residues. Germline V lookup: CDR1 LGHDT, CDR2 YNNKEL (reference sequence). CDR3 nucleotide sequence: TGTGCCAGCAGCCAAGAGGGACTAGCGGGGGCAGATACGCAGTATTTT. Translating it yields CASSQEGLAGADTQYF.

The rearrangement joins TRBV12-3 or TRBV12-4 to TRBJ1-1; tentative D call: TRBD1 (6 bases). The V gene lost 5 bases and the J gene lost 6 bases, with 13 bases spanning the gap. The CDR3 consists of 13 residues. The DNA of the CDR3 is TGTGCCAGCAGTGTACAGGGAGAGGCTGAAGCTTTCTTT. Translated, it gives CASSVQGEAEAFF.

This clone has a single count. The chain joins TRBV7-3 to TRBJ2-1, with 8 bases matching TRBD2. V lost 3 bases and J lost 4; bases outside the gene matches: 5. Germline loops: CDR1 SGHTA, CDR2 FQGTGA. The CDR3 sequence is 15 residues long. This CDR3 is CASSFGGADYNEQFF. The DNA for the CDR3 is TGTGCCAGCAGCTTCGGGGGGGCCGATTACAATGAGCAGTTCTTC. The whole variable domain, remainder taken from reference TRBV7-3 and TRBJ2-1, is GAGVSQTPSNKVTEKGKYVELRCDPISGHTALYWYRQSLGQGPEFLIYFQGTGAADDSGLPNDRFFAVRPEGSVSTLKIQRTERGDSAVYLCASSFGGADYNEQFFGPGTRLTVL.

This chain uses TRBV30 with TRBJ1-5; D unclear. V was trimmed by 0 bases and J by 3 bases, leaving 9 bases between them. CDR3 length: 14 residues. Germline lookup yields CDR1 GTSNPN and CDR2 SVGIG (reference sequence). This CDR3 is CAWSVLGNNQPQHF. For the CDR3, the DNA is TGTGCCTGGAGTGTACTCGGGAACAATCAGCCCCAGCATTTT.

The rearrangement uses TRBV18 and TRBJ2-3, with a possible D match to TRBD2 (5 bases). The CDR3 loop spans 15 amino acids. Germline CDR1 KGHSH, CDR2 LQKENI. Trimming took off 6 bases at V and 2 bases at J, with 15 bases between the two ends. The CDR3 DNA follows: TGTGCCAGCTCCCCCGGAGGTGGCAACACAGATACGCAGTATTTT. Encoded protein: CASSPGGGNTDTQYF. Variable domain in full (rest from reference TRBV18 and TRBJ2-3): NAGVMQNPRHLVRRRGQEARLRCSPMKGHSHVYWYRQLPEEGLKFMVYLQKENIIDESGMPKERFSAEFPKEGPSILRIQQVVRGDSAAYFCASSPGGGNTDTQYFGPGTRLTVL.

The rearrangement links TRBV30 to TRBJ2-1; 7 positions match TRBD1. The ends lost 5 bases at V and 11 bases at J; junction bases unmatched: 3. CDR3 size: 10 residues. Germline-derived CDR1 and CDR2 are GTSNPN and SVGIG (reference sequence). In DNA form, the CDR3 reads TGTGCCTGGGTGACAGGGCAGCAGTTCTTC. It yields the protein CAWVTGQQFF.

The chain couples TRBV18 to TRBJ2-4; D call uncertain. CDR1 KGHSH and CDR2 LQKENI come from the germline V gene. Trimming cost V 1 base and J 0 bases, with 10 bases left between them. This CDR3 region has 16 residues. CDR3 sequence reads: CASSPRAPLAKNIQYF. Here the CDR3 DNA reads TGTGCCAGCTCACCACGGGCACCCCTAGCCAAAAACATTCAGTACTTC.

CDR3 coding DNA: TGTGCCAGCAGCTTGGAAGGCGGCGAAGGCTACGAGCAGTACTTC. It codes for CASSLEGGEGYEQYF. The chain recombines TRBV5-4 with TRBJ2-7; D unclear. From germline, CDR1 is SGHNT and CDR2 YYREEE (reference sequence). V was shortened by 0 bases and J by 3 bases, with 13 bases between the two germline ends. CDR3 length: 15 residues.

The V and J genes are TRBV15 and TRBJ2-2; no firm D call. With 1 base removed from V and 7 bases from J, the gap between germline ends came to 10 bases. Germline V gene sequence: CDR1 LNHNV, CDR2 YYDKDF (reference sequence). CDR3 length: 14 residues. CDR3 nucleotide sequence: TGTGCCACCAGCAGAGTCCAGCAGGTCGGGGAGCTGTTTTTT. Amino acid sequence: CATSRVQQVGELFF.

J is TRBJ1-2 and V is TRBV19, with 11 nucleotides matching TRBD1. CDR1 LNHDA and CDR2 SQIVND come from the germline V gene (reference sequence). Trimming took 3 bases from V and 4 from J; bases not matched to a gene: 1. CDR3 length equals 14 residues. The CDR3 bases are TGTGCCAGTAGTATCGGGACAGGGGGCTATGGCTACACCTTC. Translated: CASSIGTGGYGYTF.

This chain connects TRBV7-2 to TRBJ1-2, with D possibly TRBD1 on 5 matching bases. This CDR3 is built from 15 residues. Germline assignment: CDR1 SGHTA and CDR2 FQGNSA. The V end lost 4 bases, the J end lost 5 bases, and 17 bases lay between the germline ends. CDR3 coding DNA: TGTGCCAGCAGCTCTGACTTGTCAGGGTTGTATGGCTACACCTTC. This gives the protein CASSSDLSGLYGYTF.

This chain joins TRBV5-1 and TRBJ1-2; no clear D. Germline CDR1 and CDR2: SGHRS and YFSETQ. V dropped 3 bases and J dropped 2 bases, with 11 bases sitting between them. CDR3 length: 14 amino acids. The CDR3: CASSSDTGNYGYTF. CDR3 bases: TGCGCCAGCAGCTCAGACACGGGGAACTATGGCTACACCTTC.

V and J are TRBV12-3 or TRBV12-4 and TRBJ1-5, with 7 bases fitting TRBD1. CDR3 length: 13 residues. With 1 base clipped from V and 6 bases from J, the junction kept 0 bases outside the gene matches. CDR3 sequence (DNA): TGTGCCAGCAGTTTAGACAGGGGTCAGCCCCAGCATTTT. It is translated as CASSLDRGQPQHF.

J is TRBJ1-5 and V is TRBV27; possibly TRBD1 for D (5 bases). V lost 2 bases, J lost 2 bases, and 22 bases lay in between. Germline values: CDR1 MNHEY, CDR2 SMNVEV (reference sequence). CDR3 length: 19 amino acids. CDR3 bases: TGTGCCAGCAGTTTAAGGGGCAGGACACCAAGTCTGGGCAATCAGCCCCAGCATTTT. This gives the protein CASSLRGRTPSLGNQPQHF.

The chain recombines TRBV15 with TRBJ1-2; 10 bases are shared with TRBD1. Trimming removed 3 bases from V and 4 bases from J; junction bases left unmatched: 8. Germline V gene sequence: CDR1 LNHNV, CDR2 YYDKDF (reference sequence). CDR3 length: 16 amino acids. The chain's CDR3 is CATSRPGTGVGYGYTF. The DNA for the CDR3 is TGTGCCACCAGCAGGCCCGGGACAGGGGTTGGCTATGGCTACACCTTC. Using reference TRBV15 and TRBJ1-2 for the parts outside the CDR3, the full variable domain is DAMVIQNPRYQVTQFGKPVTLSCSQTLNHNVMYWYQQKSSQAPKLLFHYYDKDFNNEADTPDNFQSRRPNTSFCFLDIRSPGLGDTAMYLCATSRPGTGVGYGYTFGSGTRLTVV.

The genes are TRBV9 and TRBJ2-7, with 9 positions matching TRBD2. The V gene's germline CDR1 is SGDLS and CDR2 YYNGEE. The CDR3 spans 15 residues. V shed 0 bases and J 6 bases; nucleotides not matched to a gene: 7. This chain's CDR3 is CASSVGSLAGGEQYF. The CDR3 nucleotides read TGTGCCAGCAGCGTAGGGTCACTAGCGGGCGGCGAGCAGTACTTC.